This TCR beta chain was sequenced during a study of blood T cells in healthy people across ages. This clonotype was seen ten or more times. The use of a sample-barcoded 5' primer and a J-beta primer mix characterized a second PCR of 7 to 11 cycles. Every cDNA molecule carried a tag from a template-switch adaptor bearing 12 random nucleotides. From the 5' RACE reads, TCRdb called clonotypes with MiXCR, one entry per CDR3 protein. This table has around 1,900,000 distinct CDR3 sequences, around 40% appearing once. V gave up 5 bases and J gave up 1 base, with 11 bases separating them. The germline V gene encodes CDR1 SGHTA and CDR2 FQGNSA. The length of the CDR3 is 14 residues.

Sequences were obtained from blood. The sequence was collected from a human donor in good health. The rearrangement links TRBV7-2 to TRBJ1-1, with D possibly TRBD1 on 6 matching bases. CDR3 DNA: TGTGCCAGCAGCCCCCGGACAGCGAACACTGAAGCTTTCTTT. This gives the protein CASSPRTANTEAFF.